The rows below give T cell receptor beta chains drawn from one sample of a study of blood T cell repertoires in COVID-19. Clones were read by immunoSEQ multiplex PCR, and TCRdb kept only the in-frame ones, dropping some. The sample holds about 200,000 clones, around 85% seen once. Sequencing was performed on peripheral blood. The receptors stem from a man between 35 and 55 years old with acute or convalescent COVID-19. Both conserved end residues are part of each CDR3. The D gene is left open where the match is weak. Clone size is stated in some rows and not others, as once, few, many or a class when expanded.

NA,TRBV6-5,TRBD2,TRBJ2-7,CASSYSATSGIYEQYF,TGTGCCAGCAGTTACTCAGCGACTAGCGGGATCTACGAGCAGTACTTC
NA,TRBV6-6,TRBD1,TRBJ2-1,CASSYWDRGPLDEQFF,TGTGCCAGCAGTTACTGGGACAGGGGACCCCTCGATGAGCAGTTCTTC
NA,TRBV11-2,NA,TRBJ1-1,CASSLEAGQVNTEAFF,TGTGCCAGCAGCTTAGAGGCAGGGCAAGTTAACACTGAAGCTTTCTTT
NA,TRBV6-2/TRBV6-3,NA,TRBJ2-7,CASSYSTPTPYEQYF,TGTGCCAGCAGTTACTCGACTCCTACTCCCTACGAGCAGTACTTC
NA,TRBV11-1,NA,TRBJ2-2,CASTPGGFLPGELFF,TGTGCCAGCACCCCAGGGGGGTTTCTCCCCGGGGAGCTGTTTTTT
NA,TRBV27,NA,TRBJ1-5,CASCLAGGGQPQHF,TGTGCCAGCTGCCTGGCGGGGGGAGGTCAGCCCCAGCATTTT
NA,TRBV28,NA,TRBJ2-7,CASLLSGTGGTYEQYF,TGTGCCAGCCTGCTCAGCGGGACAGGTGGCACCTACGAGCAGTACTTC
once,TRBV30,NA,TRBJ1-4,CAWSVPGGTNEKLFF,TGTGCCTGGAGTGTCCCGGGGGGCACTAATGAAAAACTGTTTTTT
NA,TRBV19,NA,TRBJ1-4,CASSIGGKKLFF,TGTGCCAGTAGTATAGGAGGGAAAAAACTGTTTTTT
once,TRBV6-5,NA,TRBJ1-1,CASTLMQGNTEAFF,TGTGCCAGCACCCTAATGCAGGGGAACACTGAAGCTTTCTTT
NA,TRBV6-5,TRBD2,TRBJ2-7,CASSTLAGGTYEQYF,TGTGCCAGCAGCACACTAGCGGGGGGGACCTACGAGCAGTACTTC
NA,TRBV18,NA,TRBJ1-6,CASSPPEAGWSPLHF,TGTGCCAGCTCACCACCGGAGGCGGGATGGTCACCCCTCCACTTT
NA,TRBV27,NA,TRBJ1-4,CASSRTAATNEKLFF,TGTGCCAGCAGCAGGACAGCGGCAACTAATGAAAAACTGTTTTTT
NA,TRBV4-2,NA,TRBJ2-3,CASSRSQIEQYF,TGTGCCAGCAGCCGGAGTCAGATAGAGCAGTATTTT
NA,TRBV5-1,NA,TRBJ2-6,CASTVTGSGANVLTF,TGCGCCAGCACCGTGACAGGAAGTGGGGCCAACGTCCTGACTTTC
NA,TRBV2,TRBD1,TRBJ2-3,CASSWTGGADTQYF,TGTGCCAGCAGTTGGACAGGGGGCGCAGATACGCAGTATTTT